This T cell receptor beta chain was documented in a study of breast tumors, draining lymph nodes, adjacent tissues. General study findings and limits: Compared with lymph nodes, tumors were less diverse; compared with nontumor tissue, more.

The CDR3 contains 13 residues. Germline V gene sequence: CDR1 MNHNY, CDR2 SVGAGI (reference sequence). V lost 5 bases and J lost 6; bases outside the gene matches: 4. On this clonotype: The antigen is undetermined. A much larger clone differs from this one at a single base, so this may be a read error.

In TCRdb, the multiplex PCR reads were re-called with MiXCR into one record per CDR3 protein. Among nearly 200,000 distinct CDR3 sequences listed, about 32% were seen once. Axillary draining lymph nodes of breast cancer patients supplied the node samples. Sequences were obtained from axillary lymph node tissue. The clonotype comes from a female donor with breast cancer. Some clones in this sample may be carry-over from other donors' samples. The chain couples TRBV6-6 to TRBJ2-1; TRBD2 matches 7 bases. CDR3 in amino acids: CASSQGLVNEQFF. The CDR3 bases are TGTGCCAGCAGTCAAGGACTAGTCAATGAGCAGTTCTTC.